This T cell receptor beta chain was obtained from a study of CXCR3-negative and CXCR3-positive naive CD8 T cells. Whole-study findings and limits: Fresh PBMCs served for most assays, and CXCR3 expression fell partially after cryopreservation. Naive cells used TRBV-TRBJ genes in much the same way whether CXCR3-negative or CXCR3-positive; memory cells did not. Diversity was high in both naive subsets and much lower in memory cells.

Preparation of TRB cDNA libraries relied on 5' RACE carrying UMI labels. One entry per CDR3 protein, without DNA, is what TCRdb gives after re-calling the 5' RACE reads. Its table records roughly 90,000 distinct CDR3 sequences. On this clonotype: Its specificity is unknown.

CDR3 length equals 12 residues. The germline V gene encodes CDR1 SQVTM and CDR2 ANQGSEA. The sample was naive CXCR3- CD8+ T cells from blood. Documented subset: CD45RO-CCR7+CD27+CD95- naive CD8+ T cells lacking CXCR3 (TNR3-). This clonotype originated in a human donor in good health. Some clones in this sample may be carry-over from other donors' samples. V gene TRBV29-1 combines with J gene TRBJ2-6. The CDR3 spells CSVVSGANVLTF.